These T cell receptor beta chains were read from a single sample in a study of radiotherapy plus CTLA-4 blockade in lung cancer. TCRdb's copy holds only in-frame clones and misses some; the assay was immunoSEQ multiplex PCR. In the table there are fewer than 40,000 clones, 60% to 80% of which are singletons. Sample: peripheral blood, taken from a patient treated with radiotherapy plus ipilimumab. The source is a human donor with non-small cell lung cancer that progressed on radiotherapy plus ipilimumab. CDR3s include the opening cysteine and the closing phenylalanine or tryptophan. The D gene is left open where the match is weak. Clone size is not always given. Where it is, it says once, few, many or a class for expanded clones.

>NA|TRBV27|TRBD1|TRBJ2-1
TGTGCCATTAAAGCCTGGGGACAGGGGTACAATGAGCAGTTCTTC
CAIKAWGQGYNEQFF
>NA|TRBV19|TRBD1|TRBJ2-3
TGTGCCAGTAGGCCGGGACAGCACACAGATACGCAGTATTTT
CASRPGQHTDTQYF
>NA|TRBV5-4|TRBD1|TRBJ2-1
TGTGCCAGCAGCCTGGGGCAGGGGGCAGGCTACAATGAGCAGTTCTTC
CASSLGQGAGYNEQFF
>NA|TRBV7-8|TRBD2|TRBJ2-1
TGTGCCAGCACCGGGGGGCGGGGGGTCTCCTACAATGAGCAGTTCTTC
CASTGGRGVSYNEQFF
>NA|TRBV4-3|TRBD1|TRBJ1-5
TGCGCCAGCAGCCAAGGGACAGGGGTTGGCAATCAGCCCCAGCATTTT
CASSQGTGVGNQPQHF
>NA|TRBV11-1|TRBD1|TRBJ1-6
TGTGCCAGCAGACTGGGACAGGGCTATTCACCCCTCCACTTT
CASRLGQGYSPLHF
>NA|TRBV5-1|NA|TRBJ2-3
TGCGCCAGCAGCTCGGGGACTAGCACAGATACGCAGTATTTT
CASSSGTSTDTQYF
>NA|TRBV9|TRBD2|TRBJ2-1
TGTGCCAGCAGCGTGGGAGGGCGGGGGGGCCTCGATGAGCAGTTCTTC
CASSVGGRGGLDEQFF
>few|TRBV5-5|TRBD1|TRBJ1-2
TGTGCCAGCACCGTATCGGGACAGGGGGCTAATAACTATGGCTACACCTTC
CASTVSGQGANNYGYTF
>NA|TRBV9|NA|TRBJ2-5
TGTGCCAGCAGCGTGAGTGCGGGCGGGACCCAAGAGACCCAGTACTTC
CASSVSAGGTQETQYF
>NA|TRBV19|NA|TRBJ1-5
TGTGCCAGTAGTACAGATCCGACACCTTATAGCAATCAGCCCCAGCATTTT
CASSTDPTPYSNQPQHF
>NA|TRBV2|NA|TRBJ1-2
TGTGCCAGCAGTGAAGGAGGGTTCTATGGCTACACCTTC
CASSEGGFYGYTF
>NA|TRBV15|TRBD2|TRBJ2-2
TGTGCCACCAGCAGATCCGGACTAGCGGGGAACACCGGGGAGCTGTTTTTT
CATSRSGLAGNTGELFF
>NA|TRBV4-2|TRBD2|TRBJ2-3
TGTGCCAGCAGCCAAGAATTGGGCGGGGGGGCCACAGATACGCAGTATTTT
CASSQELGGGATDTQYF
>NA|TRBV7-9|NA|TRBJ1-4
TGTGCCAGCAGCTTAGCGGCGGGAAAACTGTTTTTT
CASSLAAGKLFF
>NA|TRBV9|TRBD2|TRBJ2-5
TGTGCCAGCAGCGTAGGGTCCTTAGCGGGGGCAGAGACCCAGTACTTC
CASSVGSLAGAETQYF
>NA|TRBV6-4|NA|TRBJ1-5
TGTGCCAGCAGTGACGTCTCGACAGAATTCAATCAGCCCCAGCATTTT
CASSDVSTEFNQPQHF